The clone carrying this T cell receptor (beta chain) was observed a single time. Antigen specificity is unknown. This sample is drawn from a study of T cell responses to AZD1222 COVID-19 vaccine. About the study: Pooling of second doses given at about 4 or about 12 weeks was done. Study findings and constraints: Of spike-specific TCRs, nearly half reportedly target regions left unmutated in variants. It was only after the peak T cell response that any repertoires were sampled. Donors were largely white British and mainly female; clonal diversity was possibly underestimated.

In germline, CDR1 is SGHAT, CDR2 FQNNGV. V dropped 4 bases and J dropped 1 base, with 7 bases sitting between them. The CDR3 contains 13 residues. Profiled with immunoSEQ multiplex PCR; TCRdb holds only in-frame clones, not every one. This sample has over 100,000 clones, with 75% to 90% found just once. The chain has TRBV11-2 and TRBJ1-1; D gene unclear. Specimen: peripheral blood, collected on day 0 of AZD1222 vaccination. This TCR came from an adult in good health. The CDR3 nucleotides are TGTGCCAGCAGCTGGAACACGAACACTGAAGCTTTCTTT. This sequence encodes CASSWNTNTEAFF.